Each of the 13 T cell receptor beta chains below was sequenced from the same sample in a study of shared clonotypes between healthy human individuals. Measured with immunoSEQ multiplex PCR; TCRdb has only the in-frame clones, and not every one. The table includes roughly 1,500,000 clones, approximately 98.5% detected once. Material for sequencing was naive CD4+ T cells sorted from blood. Sample subset: CD45RA+ positively selected. These receptors were taken from a man aged 30-40 years in good health.

The V and J genes are TRBV10-3 and TRBJ2-1; possibly TRBD2 for D (5 bases). Germline assignment: CDR1 ENHRY and CDR2 SYGVKD. V lost 3 bases and J 9 bases, leaving 15 bases between the germline ends. The CDR3 runs 14 residues. Here the CDR3 reads CAISDRVSAGEQFF. CDR3 coding DNA: TGTGCCATCAGTGATCGGGTTTCGGCGGGTGAGCAGTTCTTC.

A single count supports this clone. This chain connects TRBV15 to TRBJ2-1; 11 bases are a match to TRBD2. This CDR3 region has 18 residues. Looked up from germline, CDR1 is LNHNV and CDR2 is YYDKDF (reference sequence). V lost 3 bases to trimming and J lost 6 bases; unmatched junction nucleotides: 13. As DNA, the CDR3 is TGTGCCACCAGCAGCCTGATCTTAGCGGGAGGGCCAATCAATGAGCAGTTCTTC. Translating gives CATSSLILAGGPINEQFF.

The chain links TRBV6-5 to TRBJ1-1; TRBD1 is a possible D gene (6 bases). Trimming cost V 1 base and J 1 base, with 13 bases left between them. Germline V lookup: CDR1 MNHEY, CDR2 SVGAGI. This CDR3 comprises 16 residues. The CDR3 nucleotides are TGTGCCAGCAGTTACTGGTCTTCGGGACAGAACACTGAAGCTTTCTTT. This gives the protein CASSYWSSGQNTEAFF.

The chain is built from TRBV6-5 and TRBJ1-5; D unclear. The CDR3 has 16 residues. V gave up 2 bases and J gave up 2 bases, with 13 bases separating them. Germline V gene sequence: CDR1 MNHEY, CDR2 SVGAGI. CDR3 amino acids: CASSYTGPVGNQPQHF. CDR3 DNA sequence: TGTGCCAGCAGTTACACCGGGCCCGTCGGCAATCAGCCCCAGCATTTT.

V gene TRBV7-9 combines with J gene TRBJ2-7, with unresolved D. Germline loops: CDR1 SEHNR, CDR2 FQNEAQ (reference sequence). The CDR3 has 15 amino acids. The V end lost 5 bases, the J end lost 7 bases, and 21 bases lay between the germline ends. The DNA for the CDR3 is TGTGCCAGCAGCACCTTCGTGGGTTCAGATGCGGAGCAGTACTTC. Residues: CASSTFVGSDAEQYF. Combining the CDR3 with reference TRBV7-9 and TRBJ2-7 gives the whole variable domain DTGVSQNPRHKITKRGQNVTFRCDPISEHNRLYWYRQTLGQGPEFLTYFQNEAQLEKSRLLSDRFSAERPKGSFSTLEIQRTEQGDSAMYLCASSTFVGSDAEQYFGPGTRLTVT.

V is TRBV10-2 and J is TRBJ1-1; no definite D call. This CDR3 spans 13 amino acids. The germline CDR1 and CDR2 sequences are WSHSY and SAAADI. Trimming took off 2 bases at V and 10 bases at J, with 14 bases between the two ends. CDR3: CASSESDAVRAFF. The DNA of the CDR3 is TGCGCCAGCAGTGAGAGTGACGCTGTGCGAGCTTTCTTT.

The gene calls are TRBV6-1 and TRBJ1-1, with no clear D. V dropped 7 bases and J dropped 1 base, with 13 bases sitting between them. In germline, CDR1 is MNHNS, CDR2 SASEGT. The CDR3 sequence is 14 residues long. CDR3 sequence (DNA): TGTGCCAGCACCAACGTCAGGTCGAACACTGAAGCTTTCTTT. Protein: CASTNVRSNTEAFF.

This rearrangement joins TRBV27 to TRBJ1-2; a possible D gene is TRBD1 (5 bases). The CDR3 covers 13 residues. Trimming pared 4 bases from V and 8 bases from J, leaving 14 bases between. Germline V lookup: CDR1 MNHEY, CDR2 SMNVEV (reference sequence). CDR3 in DNA: TGTGCCAGCAGTTCGACGCCCCAGGGAGGCTACACCTTC. It encodes CASSSTPQGGYTF.

In its sample, this clone was seen a few times. The chain employs TRBV28 and TRBJ2-7, with D maybe TRBD1 (5 bases). CDR3 length: 13 amino acids. CDR1 and CDR2 (germline): MDHEN, SYDVKM. Trimming left V 3 bases short and J 3 bases short, with 9 bases between. The CDR3 protein is CASSLGRVYEQYF. The DNA for the CDR3 is TGTGCCAGCAGTTTGGGCAGGGTCTACGAGCAGTACTTC.

This chain joins TRBV6-5 and TRBJ1-4; D perhaps matches TRBD1 (5 bases). Germline V gives CDR1 MNHEY, CDR2 SVGAGI. The CDR3 has 12 residues. V lost 6 bases and J lost 7, with 9 bases in between. The CDR3 reads CASRTQGEKLFF. CDR3 DNA sequence: TGTGCCAGCAGGACCCAGGGTGAAAAACTGTTTTTT.

V is TRBV27 and J is TRBJ2-7; TRBD2 agrees at 8 bases. Germline lookup yields CDR1 MNHEY and CDR2 SMNVEV (reference sequence). CDR3 length equals 14 residues. The V gene end was trimmed by 2 bases and the J gene end by 4 bases; junction bases not matched to a gene: 4. The CDR3 spells CASSLREGRYEQYF. In DNA, the CDR3 is TGTGCCAGCAGTTTACGGGAGGGCCGGTACGAGCAGTACTTC.

This clone has just one count. The V gene is TRBV5-1, the J gene TRBJ1-1, with 8 positions matching TRBD1. The germline V gene has CDR1 SGHRS and CDR2 YFSETQ. The length of the CDR3 is 14 residues. V was clipped by 5 bases and J by 4 bases; unmatched bases: 7. In DNA form, the CDR3 reads TGCGCCAGCAGAAAAACAGGGGGTAGCACTGAAGCTTTCTTT. The encoded protein is CASRKTGGSTEAFF. Together with reference TRBV5-1 and TRBJ1-1, the CDR3 gives the full variable domain: KAGVTQTPRYLIKTRGQQVTLSCSPISGHRSVSWYQQTPGQGLQFLFEYFSETQRNKGNFPGRFSGRQFSNSRSEMNVSTLELGDSALYLCASRKTGGSTEAFFGQGTRLTVV.

The chain couples TRBV28 to TRBJ1-5; D gene ambiguous. The CDR3 runs to 18 residues. The V gene lost 1 base and the J gene lost 5 bases, with 21 bases spanning the gap. Germline CDR1 reads MDHEN; CDR2 reads SYDVKM. This CDR3 is CASSLFPLRRNRDQPQHF. CDR3 bases: TGTGCCAGCAGTTTATTCCCATTGCGCCGAAACCGGGATCAGCCCCAGCATTTT.